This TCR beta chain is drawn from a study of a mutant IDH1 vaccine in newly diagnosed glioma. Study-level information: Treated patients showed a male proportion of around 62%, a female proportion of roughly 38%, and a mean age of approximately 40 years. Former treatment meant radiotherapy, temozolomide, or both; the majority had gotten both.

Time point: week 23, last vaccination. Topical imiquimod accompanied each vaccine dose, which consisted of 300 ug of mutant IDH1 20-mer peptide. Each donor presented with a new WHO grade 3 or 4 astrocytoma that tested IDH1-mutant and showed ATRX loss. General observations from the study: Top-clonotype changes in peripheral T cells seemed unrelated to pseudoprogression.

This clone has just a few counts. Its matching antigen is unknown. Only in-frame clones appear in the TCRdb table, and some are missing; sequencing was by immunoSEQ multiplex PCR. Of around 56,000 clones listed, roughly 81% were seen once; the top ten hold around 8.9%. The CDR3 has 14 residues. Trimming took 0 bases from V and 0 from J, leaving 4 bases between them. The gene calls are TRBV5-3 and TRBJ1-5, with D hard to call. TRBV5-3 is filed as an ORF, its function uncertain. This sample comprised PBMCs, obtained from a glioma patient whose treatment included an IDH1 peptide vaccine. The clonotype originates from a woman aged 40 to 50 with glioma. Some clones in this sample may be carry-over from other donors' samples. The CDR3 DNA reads TGTGCCAGAAGCTTGGACTCTAGCAATCAGCCCCAGCATTTT. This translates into CARSLDSSNQPQHF.